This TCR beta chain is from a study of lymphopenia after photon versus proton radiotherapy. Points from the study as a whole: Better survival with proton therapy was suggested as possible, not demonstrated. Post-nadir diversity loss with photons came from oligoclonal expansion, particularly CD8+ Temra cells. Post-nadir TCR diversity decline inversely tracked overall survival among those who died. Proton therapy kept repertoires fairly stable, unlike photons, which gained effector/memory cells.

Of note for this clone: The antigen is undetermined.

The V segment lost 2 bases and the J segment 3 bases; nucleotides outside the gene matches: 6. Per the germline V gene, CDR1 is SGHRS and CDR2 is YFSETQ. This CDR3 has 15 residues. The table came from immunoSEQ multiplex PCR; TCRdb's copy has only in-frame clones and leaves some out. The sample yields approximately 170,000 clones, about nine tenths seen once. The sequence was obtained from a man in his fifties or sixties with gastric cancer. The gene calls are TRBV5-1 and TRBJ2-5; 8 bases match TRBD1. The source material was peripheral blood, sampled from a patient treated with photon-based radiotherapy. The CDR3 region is CASSFGQGAKETQYF. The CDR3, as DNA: TGCGCCAGCAGCTTCGGCCAGGGGGCGAAAGAGACCCAGTACTTC.